This TCR beta chain was identified in a study of T-cell memory formation after mild COVID-19 (dated by TCRdb to about 2021). Background on the whole study: TCR sequence clusters from the two donors were largely donor specific. Longitudinal TCRalpha and TCRbeta repertoire sequencing tracked T-cell clones expanding and contracting after mild COVID-19 in a couple of donors. The cohort was made up of two young adult volunteers, one female and one male, who were previously healthy.

The CDR3 holds 13 amino acids from the cysteine to the phenylalanine. Only the CDR3 region is kept as DNA, spanning 39 bases read in frame from base 1. CDR1 SGHTA and CDR2 FQGNSA were looked up in the germline V gene. The trim is 3 bases for V and 4 bases for J, with a gap of 9 bases between the germline ends. Reads for this sample came from an Illumina NovaSeq 6000. cDNA libraries for TCRalpha and TCRbeta were prepared by 5'RACE using constant-segment primers, with sample barcodes and unique molecular identifiers added. RNA was extracted from every sample with Trizol reagent. The libraries were amplified in two PCR steps, and the second step added a second sample barcode and Illumina TruSeq adapters. Sequencing of libraries was performed on an Illumina NovaSeq with 2 x 150 bp paired-end reads. On the authors' methods: Demultiplexing of reads and collapsing into UMI-guided consensus sequences were performed with migec v1.2.7. Using mixcr v2.1.11, UMI consensuses were aligned to TRA and TRB V and J templates and then assembled into clonotypes. A clonotype was counted as expanded or contracted only if both edgeR and NoisET called the change significant, with noise models trained on biological replicates. For edgeR calls, the thresholds were a false discovery rate-adjusted p below 0.01 and a log2 fold-change of 1. PCA with hierarchical clustering of max-normalized trajectories of the 1000 most abundant clonotypes was used as exploratory dynamics analysis. The CD4 or CD8 phenotype of responding clones was assigned using the separately sequenced CD4+ and CD8+ repertoires. The public reads were run again by TCRdb, first through fastp at Q25 and then through MiXCR, and only productive beta chains were kept. Merged by CDR3 protein, the rows form single entries marked with the most common genes and DNA. The V and J calls come from TCRdb's annotation, not from the publication. This sample lists roughly 150,000 distinct CDR3 sequences; 10% to 15% were detected once. About 3.3% of the sample is held by the ten biggest clonotypes.

Ficoll-Paque density gradient centrifugation was the method used to isolate PBMCs. Worth noting for this clonotype: Its antigen is currently not known. No base qualities exist here, and no much larger clone lies one base off it.

General conclusions and limits of the study: From day 15 to 85, contracting clones showed balanced CD4/CD8 phenotypes, whereas a second wave of clones that expanded from day 15 to 37 leaned towards CD4+. Contracting CD4+ clones turned up mainly in the CM and EM memory subsets, whereas EMRA was where CD8+ clones were enriched. Some responding clones were found in pre-infection memory, which suggests that pre-existing cross-reactive memory T cells took part in the SARS-CoV-2 response. SARS-CoV-2 specificity was not confirmed for the second-wave clones peaking on day 37. The study included only two mild cases, and larger cohorts that include severe cases with pre-infection samples were judged to be necessary.

The sequencing input was PBMCs or a T cell subset sorted from them (not recorded which). This clonotype was sampled from a young man who had mild COVID-19 (a few samples of this study predate the infection). The sample titles of this study are shuffled in the database, so cell type and time point are left out; the donor was told from shared clones. The V gene is TRBV7-2 and the J gene is TRBJ1-1; the D segment cannot be called with confidence. The DNA reads TGTGCCAGCAGCTTCGGTACCGCCACTGAAGCTTTCTTT. This yields the protein CASSFGTATEAFF.